The clone carrying this T cell receptor (beta chain) was seen a single time. What it binds is unknown. Unique molecular identifiers were carried by the TCR beta cDNA libraries. Input amounts of roughly 0.85 to 10 million T cells were used. These gave about 500,000 cDNA molecules, so each molecule approximated one T cell. Each CDR3 protein gets one entry after TCRdb re-called the PCR reads with MiXCR. Among approximately 770,000 distinct CDR3 sequences listed, approximately 44% were seen once. Germline V gene lookup returns CDR1 GTSNPN and CDR2 SVGIG (reference sequence). Trimming stripped 5 bases from V and 4 bases from J, with 15 bases between. The CDR3 length is 14 residues. The data belong to a study of post-analysis software for immune sequencing data. Study in general: The cohort encompassed relapsing-remitting, secondary progressive and progressive-relapsing multiple sclerosis disease courses.

Whole-study results and caveats: Same-batch preparations were strongly co-clustered by F measure. The normalized Chao1 diversity of multiple sclerosis patients was significantly lower than that of controls. TRBV5-6, TRBV5-1 and TRBV20-1 were among roughly five TRBV segments more frequent in patients than controls.

The chain has TRBV30 and TRBJ2-1; D uncertain. The sequenced sample consisted of blood. This receptor was identified in a girl between 10 and 17 years old with multiple sclerosis. This CDR3 is CAWDNRPVYNEQFF. The CDR3 DNA follows: TGTGCCTGGGATAATAGACCAGTTTACAATGAGCAGTTCTTC. The whole variable domain, remainder taken from reference TRBV30 and TRBJ2-1, is SQTIHQWPATLVQPVGSPLSLECTVEGTSNPNLYWYRQAAGRGLQLLFYSVGIGQISSEVPQNLSASRPQDRQFILSSKKLLLSDSGFYLCAWDNRPVYNEQFFGPGTRLTVL.